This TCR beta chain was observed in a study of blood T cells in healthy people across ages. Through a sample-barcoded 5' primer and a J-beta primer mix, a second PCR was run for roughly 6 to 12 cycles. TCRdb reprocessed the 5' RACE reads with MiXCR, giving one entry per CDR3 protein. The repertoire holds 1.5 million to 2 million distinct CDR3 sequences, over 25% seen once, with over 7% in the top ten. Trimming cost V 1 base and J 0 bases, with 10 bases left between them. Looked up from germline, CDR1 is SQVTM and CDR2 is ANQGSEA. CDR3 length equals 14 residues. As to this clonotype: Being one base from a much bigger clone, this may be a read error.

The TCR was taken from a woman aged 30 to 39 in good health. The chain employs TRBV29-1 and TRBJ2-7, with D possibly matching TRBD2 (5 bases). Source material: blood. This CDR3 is CSVEAGITSYEQYF. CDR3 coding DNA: TGCAGCGTTGAAGCCGGGATAACCTCCTACGAGCAGTACTTC.